One sample yielded the 15 T cell receptor beta chains listed below, sequenced in a study of CD8+ T cells in alopecia areata (dated 2018 in TCRdb). Libraries came from the immunoSEQ multiplex PCR assay. To provide template for TCR sequencing, every sample had RNA extracted and reverse transcribed into cDNA. TCRdb took over this immuneACCESS table, retaining in-frame rearrangements with V and J assigned. Such tables are incomplete; in checked studies, under half of the missing clones stem from an unresolved V gene, and the remainder is unexplained. The sample yields some 120,000 clones; approximately 53% were counted once. Clones ranked in the top ten supply 4.5% to 5.5% of the sample. Read against the paper, the sample's time point label means: baseline before oral tofacitinib. The input for sequencing was CD4+ T cells sorted from blood, taken at week 0. These receptors all come from a human donor with alopecia areata.

This chain links TRBV30 with TRBJ2-3; no definite D call. Trimming cost V 0 bases and J 6 bases, with 10 bases left between them. The CDR3 totals 13 residues. Per the germline V gene, CDR1 is GTSNPN and CDR2 is SVGIG (reference sequence). The CDR3 protein is CAWSVGSWDTQYF. CDR3 coding DNA: TGTGCCTGGAGTGTAGGTAGCTGGGATACGCAGTATTTT.

This sequence joins TRBV5-6 and TRBJ2-1, with no clear D. CDR1 is SGHDT, CDR2 YYEEEE, per germline. V lost 0 bases and J 6 bases, leaving 13 bases between the germline ends. The CDR3 spans 15 residues. CDR3 region: CASSLGGRVPNEQFF. The CDR3 bases are TGTGCCAGCAGCTTGGGGGGTAGGGTCCCCAATGAGCAGTTCTTC.

This clone was detected a few times. V gene TRBV10-3 combines with J gene TRBJ2-3, with TRBD2 matching over 12 bases. This CDR3 spans 15 amino acids. V was clipped by 8 bases and J by 3 bases; unmatched bases: 6. CDR1 is ENHRY, CDR2 SYGVKD, per germline. The CDR3 DNA reads as TGTGCCATCCGGACTAGCGGGGCGAGGACAGATACGCAGTATTTT. It codes for CAIRTSGARTDTQYF.

This clone occurred a few times. This chain uses TRBV11-1 with TRBJ2-3, with 7 bases that match TRBD2. Germline CDR1 SGHAT, CDR2 FQDESV (reference sequence). The junction had 9 bases not matched to a gene; V was cut back by 7 bases and J by 5 bases. The CDR3 has 14 amino acids. In nucleotides, the CDR3 is TGTGCCAGCAACGGACGGGAGGCCCTAGATACGCAGTATTTT. It encodes CASNGREALDTQYF.

V and J are TRBV6-5 and TRBJ2-2; D may be TRBD2 (8 bases). There are 14 residues in the CDR3. Germline V lookup: CDR1 MNHEY, CDR2 SVGAGI. The ends were cut back, 8 bases at V and 5 bases at J, with 15 bases in the middle. The CDR3 region is CASGRGGQTGELFF. The CDR3 coding sequence is TGTGCCAGCGGTCGGGGGGGACAGACCGGGGAGCTGTTTTTT.

The chain recombines TRBV11-3 with TRBJ2-1; 10 bases are a match to TRBD2. V lost 4 bases, J lost 0 bases, and 3 bases stayed unmatched. The CDR3 runs to 16 residues. CDR1 is SGHNT, CDR2 YENEEA, per germline. CDR3 sequence reads: CASSSQREGSYNEQFF. DNA for the CDR3: TGTGCCAGCAGCTCCCAGCGGGAGGGCTCCTACAATGAGCAGTTCTTC.

This chain uses TRBV5-1 with TRBJ2-1; D not certain. The CDR3 is made up of 13 amino acids. Trimming took off 0 bases at V and 7 bases at J, with 8 bases between the two ends. Germline V gives CDR1 SGHRS, CDR2 YFSETQ. CDR3 sequence reads: CASSLVPVNEQFF. The DNA of the CDR3 is TGCGCCAGCAGCTTGGTACCGGTGAATGAGCAGTTCTTC.

This clone occurred once. The identical CDR3 is also encoded by other nucleotide sequences in the sample. The V and J genes are TRBV7-2 and TRBJ2-7; D is uncertain. Germline lookup yields CDR1 SGHTA and CDR2 FQGNSA. The CDR3 contains 11 residues. V lost 5 bases, J lost 1 base, and 3 bases lay in between. CDR3 in DNA: TGTGCCAGCAGCGGGTCCTACGAGCAGTACTTC. Protein: CASSGSYEQYF.

The chain links TRBV15 to TRBJ1-2; D gene ambiguous. CDR3 length: 14 residues. Germline lookup yields CDR1 LNHNV and CDR2 YYDKDF (reference sequence). V was clipped by 1 base and J by 4 bases, with 10 bases between them. The CDR3 is CATSRAPVFYGYTF. CDR3 sequence (DNA): TGTGCCACCAGCAGAGCCCCCGTTTTCTATGGCTACACCTTC.

The chain has TRBV27 and TRBJ2-2, with TRBD1 matching 9 bases. The CDR3 has 15 amino acids. With V trimmed by 6 bases and J by 3 bases, 5 bases remained unmatched. Germline V gene lookup returns CDR1 MNHEY and CDR2 SMNVEV (reference sequence). The CDR3 loop is CASRLGQGYTGELFF. CDR3 bases: TGTGCCAGCAGACTAGGACAGGGGTACACCGGGGAGCTGTTTTTT.

This clone is a singleton in its sample. J is TRBJ1-4 and V is TRBV7-2; 8 nucleotides line up with TRBD1. With 3 bases clipped from V and 5 bases from J, the junction kept 2 bases outside the gene matches. CDR1 is SGHTA, CDR2 FQGNSA, per germline. This CDR3 has 14 residues. As DNA, the CDR3 is TGTGCCAGCAGCTTGGACAGGGAGAATGAAAAACTGTTTTTT. Its protein is CASSLDRENEKLFF.

This clone was seen a few times. The gene calls are TRBV4-2 and TRBJ1-1; the match to TRBD1 covers 10 bases. Per germline, CDR1 LGHNA and CDR2 YNFKEQ. V gave up 4 bases and J gave up 5 bases; unmatched junction bases: 7. This CDR3 comprises 15 residues. CDR3 protein: CASSPRDRGGTEAFF. Here the CDR3 DNA reads TGTGCCAGCAGCCCCCGGGACAGGGGAGGAACTGAAGCTTTCTTT.

This clone was observed a few times. CDR3 nucleotide sequence: TGCAGCGTTGAAGATCGGGGGGCGGGCAATGAGCAGTTCTTC. Amino acids: CSVEDRGAGNEQFF. The J gene is TRBJ2-1, the V gene TRBV29-1; weak D call: TRBD2 (7 bases). The V end was cut by 0 bases, the J end by 6 bases, with 12 bases between. Germline CDR1 reads SQVTM; CDR2 reads ANQGSEA. The CDR3 spans 14 residues.

This clone was observed a few times. This chain joins TRBV9 and TRBJ2-1; TRBD1 agrees at 7 bases. The CDR3 runs to 15 residues. Germline values: CDR1 SGDLS, CDR2 YYNGEE. Germline trimming cut 4 bases from V and 5 bases from J; bases unmatched to any gene: 9. In nucleotides, the CDR3 is TGTGCCAGCAGCCCTAAACAGGGGTTAGACAATGAGCAGTTCTTC. Amino acid sequence: CASSPKQGLDNEQFF.

For the CDR3, the DNA is TGTGCCAGCAGTTCCCTTACTAGCGGGAGTAGATATGAGCAGTTCTTC. This sequence encodes CASSSLTSGSRYEQFF. The chain carries TRBV28 and TRBJ2-1; TRBD2 aligns across 11 bases. This CDR3 has 16 residues. The V gene end was trimmed by 4 bases and the J gene end by 8 bases; junction bases not matched to a gene: 10. Germline-derived CDR1 and CDR2 are MDHEN and SYDVKM.